This TCR beta chain originates from a study of CD8 T cells in ankylosing spondylitis (dated by TCRdb to the late 2010s). General notes on the study: To find TCR variants linked to disease, the study profiled T cell receptor beta repertoires in ankylosing spondylitis patients and healthy donors. The whole study cohort included about a hundred healthy donors and around 25 ankylosing spondylitis patients. Samples of peripheral blood were taken, and for ankylosing spondylitis patients, synovial fluid was collected as well. Paper-wide results and their limitations: In peripheral blood, the disease-linked clones were found at relatively low frequencies and had a CD8+ phenotype. Some motif variants had previously been reported in the synovial fluid and blood of reactive arthritis patients, which suggests shared mechanisms of disease initiation. The disease-linked clones were reported to be significantly enriched in matched synovial fluid samples from ankylosing spondylitis patients. Blood from ankylosing spondylitis patients appeared to be characterized by a TCR beta motif composed of under 10 highly homologous amino acid variants.

Trimming removed 10 bases from V and 5 bases from J, leaving 14 bases between the germline ends. The germline V gene provides CDR1 MDHEN and CDR2 SYDVKM. The CDR3 numbers 12 residues from cysteine through phenylalanine. CDR3 DNA is the only sequence kept; it has 36 bases, read in frame from the first base. Sequencer: Illumina HiSeq 2500. Quantitative 5'-RACE with molecular barcodes was used to prepare TCR beta libraries. The study's own analysis went as follows. A new computational method, built on a probabilistic model of VDJ rearrangement, was used to identify disease-linked TCR variants. Starting from the raw public reads, TCRdb applied fastp trimming at Q25, assembled clones with MiXCR and retained in-frame beta chains. Merged by CDR3 protein, the rows form single entries marked with the most common genes and DNA. The V and J calls here are based on TCRdb, not the publication. This sample gives 200,000 to 300,000 distinct CDR3 sequences in total; approximately 8.4% of them show up just once. Of the sample, more than 4% is held by the ten largest clones.

This clonotype showed up many times. Its target antigen remains unknown. Base quality data are lacking; no much larger clone is found one base away. The sequence is built from TRBV28 and TRBJ1-2; there is no confident call for the D gene. This clonotype was sampled from a female donor with ankylosing spondylitis or in good health (not recorded which). Sequences were obtained from blood, either unsorted or a sorted T cell fraction (not recorded which). The DNA sequence reads TGTGCCATTTCGGACCTCCGGTATGGCTACACCTTC. Its protein is CAISDLRYGYTF.